This is a list of T cell receptor beta chains from one sample in a study of siplizumab effects on memory and regulatory T cells. The protocol was immunoSEQ multiplex PCR, while the TCRdb copy is restricted to in-frame clones and leaves out a portion. Counted here are approximately 94,000 clones, around 90% occurring once; the ten biggest clones make up over 0.12%. Sample: CD4+ T cells sorted from blood. Every receptor here comes from a human donor in good health. The CDR3 runs from the conserved cysteine through the conserved F or W. D genes are given only for firm matches. The size entry is marked missing in some rows and otherwise reads once, few, many or a size class.

d_gene	v_gene	abundance	j_gene	CDR3nt	CDR3aa
TRBD2	TRBV5-1	-	TRBJ2-3	TGCGCCAGCAGCTTGGGTACTAGCGGGAGCACAGATACGCAGTATTTT	CASSLGTSGSTDTQYF
TRBD2	TRBV19	-	TRBJ2-1	TGTGCCAGTAGTATCGGGCGGGGGTCTTGGAATGAGCAGTTCTTC	CASSIGRGSWNEQFF
TRBD1	TRBV4-1	once	TRBJ1-2	TGCGCCAGCAGGGAGACAGGGCCCGCTCATAACTATGGCTACACCTTC	CASRETGPAHNYGYTF
-	TRBV4-2	-	TRBJ2-5	TGTGCCAGCAGCCAAGGGGCAGGGAGAGGCCAAGAGACCCAGTACTTC	CASSQGAGRGQETQYF
-	TRBV4-3	-	TRBJ1-5	TGCGCCAGCAGCCAAGAGAGCCCCGGATCGTCTGGTCAGCCCCAGCATTTT	CASSQESPGSSGQPQHF
TRBD1	TRBV4-1	-	TRBJ1-6	TGCGCCAGCAGCACCCAGACAGGGCGTGATAATTCACCCCTCCACTTT	CASSTQTGRDNSPLHF
-	TRBV5-1	-	TRBJ2-2	TGCGCCAGCAGCAGACAGCCTCCCGGGGAGCTGTTTTTT	CASSRQPPGELFF
-	TRBV6-5	-	TRBJ1-6	TGTGCCAGCAGTTTGGCGGCGACCATATATAATTCACCCCTCCACTTT	CASSLAATIYNSPLHF
-	TRBV19	few	TRBJ1-2	TGTGCCAGTAGTCCCTTCGAGGGAAGTGGAGGCTACACCTTC	CASSPFEGSGGYTF
TRBD2	TRBV18	-	TRBJ2-7	TGTGCCAGCTCGCCCGGACTAGCGGACGAGCAGTACTTC	CASSPGLADEQYF
-	TRBV9	-	TRBJ2-3	TGTGCCAGCAGCGTAGAAGAGTCTGGCATCACAGATACGCAGTATTTT	CASSVEESGITDTQYF
-	TRBV9	-	TRBJ2-1	TGTGCCAGCAGCTTGGACCGTGTCGATTTCGATGAGCAGTTCTTC	CASSLDRVDFDEQFF
TRBD1	TRBV30	-	TRBJ1-1	TGTGCCTGGAGTTTCATGTTCGGACAGGGGGCGGCTGAAGCTTTCTTT	CAWSFMFGQGAAEAFF
TRBD1	TRBV27	-	TRBJ1-5	TGTGCCAGCAGTGGAGGGACAGGGGCAACTCAGCCCCAGCATTTT	CASSGGTGATQPQHF
TRBD1	TRBV9	-	TRBJ1-1	TGTGCCAGCAGCGCAGGGGGCGAGGTCACTGAAGCTTTCTTT	CASSAGGEVTEAFF
-	TRBV5-6	-	TRBJ1-5	TGTGCCAGCAGCTTGGGGGATCAGCCCCAGCATTTT	CASSLGDQPQHF
TRBD2	TRBV5-1	-	TRBJ2-7	TGCGCCAGCTTCCCCCTTATTGCGGGGGGGGCTGGCGAGCAGTACTTC	CASFPLIAGGAGEQYF
-	TRBV6-5	-	TRBJ2-3	TGTGCCAGCAGTTACAGTGGGGCAGATACGCAGTATTTT	CASSYSGADTQYF
-	TRBV19	-	TRBJ1-1	TGTGCCAGTAGTCCAGGGGATAACACTGAAGCTTTCTTT	CASSPGDNTEAFF
TRBD1	TRBV10-1	-	TRBJ2-7	TGCGCCAGCTCAGAAACAGGGGGCAATATCTACGAGCAGTACTTC	CASSETGGNIYEQYF
-	TRBV6-5	-	TRBJ1-5	TGTGCCAGCAGTGAATGGGACTCCCAGCATTTT	CASSEWDSQHF
-	TRBV5-6	-	TRBJ1-2	TGTGCCAGCAGCTCTACGGACACAAACGGGTATGGCTACACCTTC	CASSSTDTNGYGYTF
TRBD1	TRBV7-9	-	TRBJ1-5	TGTGCCAGCAGCTTAGCCACGACAGGGGCACATCAGCCCCAGCATTTT	CASSLATTGAHQPQHF
-	TRBV7-3	once	TRBJ2-5	TGTGCCAGCAGCTTAACCGTCCAAGAGACCCAGTACTTC	CASSLTVQETQYF
-	TRBV6-5	-	TRBJ2-2	TGTGCCAGCAGGAGGGGGAGCACCGGGGAGCTGTTTTTT	CASRRGSTGELFF
-	TRBV29-1	-	TRBJ1-2	TGCAGCGTTGATGCCACCGAGGTATATGGCTACACCTTC	CSVDATEVYGYTF
-	TRBV28	-	TRBJ1-2	TGTGCCAGCAGTGCCCCACGGGGGGGCGCGAACTATGGCTACACCTTC	CASSAPRGGANYGYTF
TRBD2	TRBV5-1	-	TRBJ2-7	TGCGCCAGCAGCTTGAGCGGGGGCGAGCAGTACTTC	CASSLSGGEQYF
TRBD1	TRBV18	few	TRBJ1-6	TGTGCCAGCTCGCCCCAGCGACAGGGGGATAATTCACCCCTCCACTTT	CASSPQRQGDNSPLHF
-	TRBV7-9	-	TRBJ1-1	TGTGCCAGCAGCCTACCATCCGGCCTAATTGAAGCTTTCTTT	CASSLPSGLIEAFF
-	TRBV5-1	-	TRBJ2-2	TGCGCCAGCAGCTTCCTGGCGGGGAACACCGGGGAGCTGTTTTTT	CASSFLAGNTGELFF
-	TRBV27	-	TRBJ1-2	TGTGCCGCCCGGGGGGAGTCGGGCTATGGCTACACCTTC	CAARGESGYGYTF
TRBD2	TRBV5-4	-	TRBJ2-5	TGTGCCAGCAGCCATAATAGCGGGGGGGCCCGGGAGACCCAGTACTTC	CASSHNSGGARETQYF
TRBD2	TRBV2	-	TRBJ2-7	TGTGCCAGCAGTGAATCGGCTAGCGGGGCCCACGAGCAGTACTTC	CASSESASGAHEQYF
-	TRBV29-1	once	TRBJ2-7	TGCAGCGTGGGGCCCCCTAGGGCCCCCGGATCCTACGAGCAGTACTTC	CSVGPPRAPGSYEQYF
TRBD1	TRBV5-6	-	TRBJ2-3	TGTGCCAGCAGAGGACTCTGGGGACAGGGGTCGACAGATACGCAGTATTTT	CASRGLWGQGSTDTQYF
-	TRBV7-9	-	TRBJ1-1	TGTGCCAGCAGCTTAATCCGACCTGAAGCTTTCTTT	CASSLIRPEAFF
-	TRBV30	-	TRBJ1-4	TGTGCCTGGAGAGGGATTGCAACTAATGAAAAACTGTTTTTT	CAWRGIATNEKLFF
TRBD1	TRBV5-4	-	TRBJ1-1	TGTGCCAGCAGCCCCCGGGACAGAGAGTCTGAAGCTTTCTTT	CASSPRDRESEAFF
-	TRBV7-2	-	TRBJ2-1	TGTGCCAGCAGCTCCGGCGGCGCGGGACGGATGTACAATGAGCAGTTCTTC	CASSSGGAGRMYNEQFF
-	TRBV28	-	TRBJ2-7	TGTGCCAGCAGCATATCTTCTTCCTACGAGCAGTACTTC	CASSISSSYEQYF
-	TRBV19	-	TRBJ1-5	TGTGCCAGTAGCGACGGATACAATCAGCCCCAGCATTTT	CASSDGYNQPQHF
-	TRBV5-1	-	TRBJ2-3	TGCGCCAGCAGCTTGGCCCAAAGGATGGGTCCAGATACGCAGTATTTT	CASSLAQRMGPDTQYF
-	TRBV28	-	TRBJ2-3	TGTGCCAGCAGGACGCCGGGATACAGCACAGATACGCAGTATTTT	CASRTPGYSTDTQYF
-	TRBV14	-	TRBJ1-1	TGTGCCAGCAGCCAAGTGGTAGCCGTGAACACTGAAGCTTTCTTT	CASSQVVAVNTEAFF
-	TRBV28	-	TRBJ1-2	TGTGCCAGCGGACAGCTTTATGGCTACACCTTC	CASGQLYGYTF
TRBD2	TRBV27	-	TRBJ2-2	TGTGCCACAAGACTAGCGGGGCCCGGGGAGCTGTTTTTT	CATRLAGPGELFF
TRBD2	TRBV10-3	-	TRBJ2-3	TGTGCCATCAAGGCTAGCGGGGGTATAGATACGCAGTATTTT	CAIKASGGIDTQYF
-	TRBV12-2	-	TRBJ1-5	TGTGCAAGTCGCTTCGACCTTCACAATCAGCCCCAGCGTTTT	CASRFDLHNQPQRF
-	TRBV19	-	TRBJ1-6	TGTGCCAGTAGTACGGGAACTAATTCACCCCTCCACTTT	CASSTGTNSPLHF
TRBD1	TRBV12-5	few	TRBJ1-2	TGTGCTAGTGGTTCGACAGGGGACTATGGCTACACCTTC	CASGSTGDYGYTF
TRBD2	TRBV27	-	TRBJ2-3	TGTGCCAGCAGTTTAGGAGCGGGGGGCACAGATACGCAGTATTTT	CASSLGAGGTDTQYF
TRBD2	TRBV6-1	-	TRBJ2-7	TGTGCCGGCCGTACTAGCGGTACTCTGGAGCAGTACTTC	CAGRTSGTLEQYF